This T cell receptor beta chain comes out of a study of T-cell memory formation after mild COVID-19. CDR3 length: 13 amino acids. Germline V gene lookup returns CDR1 SQVTM and CDR2 ANQGSEA. Trimming took off 4 bases at V and 4 bases at J, with 13 bases between the two ends. Study conclusions and caveats: CM and EM subsets held most contracting CD4+ clones; EMRA held CD8+ ones. Contracting clones from day 15 to 85 had balanced CD4/CD8; later expanders favoured CD4+.

5'RACE with constant-segment primers yielded barcoded, UMI-tagged TCR alpha and TCR beta cDNA libraries. MiXCR, applied by TCRdb to the 5' RACE reads, yields one record per CDR3 protein. The sample includes 90,000 to 120,000 distinct CDR3 sequences, 15% to 20% seen only once; the top ten take around 5.1%. Remarks on this clonotype: Its specificity is not known.

The sample consisted of PBMCs or a T cell subset sorted from them (not recorded which). The TCR comes from a man between 18 and 35 years old who had mild COVID-19 (a few samples of this study predate the infection). Cell type and time point are not known. The V and J genes are TRBV29-1 and TRBJ2-5, with a weak D call TRBD2 (5 bases). The DNA of the CDR3 is TGCAGCGTTGCGAACAAAAGCGGAGAGACCCAGTACTTC. It yields the protein CSVANKSGETQYF.